This T cell receptor beta chain is from a study of T-cell memory formation after mild COVID-19. A few counts support this clonotype. The length of the CDR3 is 13 residues. J lost 2 bases, V lost 10 bases, and 6 bases had no gene match. The germline gives CDR1 LGHNA, CDR2 YNFKEQ. Each CDR3 protein is one row after TCRdb ran MiXCR on the 5' RACE reads. The sample yields about 270,000 distinct CDR3 sequences, 18% seen once. V and J are TRBV4-2 and TRBJ2-3; 7 bases agree with TRBD2. The sequence was collected from a man aged 18-30 years who had mild COVID-19 (a few samples of this study predate the infection). Cell type and time point are not known. The sample taken for sequencing was PBMCs or a T cell subset sorted from them (not recorded which). The CDR3 loop is CATGRGDTDTQYF. In DNA form, the CDR3 reads TGTGCCACCGGTCGGGGGGACACAGATACGCAGTATTTT.